The 20 T cell receptor beta chains below were found in one sample sequenced in a study of identifying expanded T cells in peripheral blood. This table comes from immunoSEQ multiplex PCR, and its TCRdb copy is limited to in-frame clones, with some not included. The table records roughly 63,000 clones, approximately 83% of them present only once. The sequenced sample consisted of blood. Receptors originate from a person aged 18 to 75 in good health.

The chain couples TRBV9 to TRBJ1-1, with 9 bases identical to TRBD1. Looked up from germline, CDR1 is SGDLS and CDR2 is YYNGEE. The CDR3 is made up of 13 amino acids. With V trimmed by 3 bases and J by 5 bases, 2 bases remained unmatched. CDR3 bases: TGTGCCAGCAGCGGAGGACAGGGGACTGAAGCTTTCTTT. It specifies CASSGGQGTEAFF.

The chain combines TRBV7-9 with TRBJ2-5; TRBD2 might be the D (6 bases). Trimming left V 1 base short and J 2 bases short, with 11 bases between. Germline V gene sequence: CDR1 SEHNR, CDR2 FQNEAQ (reference sequence). This CDR3 is built from 15 residues. The CDR3 sequence: CASSLEFRGQETQYF. The CDR3 coding sequence is TGTGCCAGCAGCTTAGAATTTCGGGGGCAAGAGACCCAGTACTTC.

J is TRBJ1-1 and V is TRBV5-1; the match to TRBD1 covers 8 bases. Per germline, CDR1 SGHRS and CDR2 YFSETQ. V lost 0 bases to trimming and J lost 0 bases; unmatched junction nucleotides: 4. This CDR3 has 16 amino acids. CDR3 sequence reads: CASSLAGGKMNTEAFF. DNA of the CDR3: TGCGCCAGCAGCTTGGCAGGGGGCAAAATGAACACTGAAGCTTTCTTT.

The rearrangement uses TRBV29-1 and TRBJ1-1; the match to TRBD1 covers 8 bases. V was clipped by 1 base and J by 4 bases; unmatched bases: 2. This CDR3 comprises 13 residues. Germline lookup yields CDR1 SQVTM and CDR2 ANQGSEA. CDR3 residues: CSVEAQGGTEAFF. Here the CDR3 DNA reads TGCAGCGTTGAAGCACAGGGGGGCACTGAAGCTTTCTTT.

V usage is TRBV6-6 and J usage is TRBJ1-2; D unclear. V was pared by 5 bases and J by 1 base, with 14 bases between. Germline CDR1 is MNHNY and CDR2 is SVGAGI (reference sequence). CDR3 length: 15 residues. This chain's CDR3 is CASSPRSTDNYGYTF. The CDR3 DNA sequence: TGTGCCAGCAGTCCCCGGTCGACCGATAACTATGGCTACACCTTC.

V and J are TRBV5-5 and TRBJ1-1; D remains unclear. Between the trimmed V and J ends, which lost 1 base and 2 bases, there was a span of 6 bases. Germline CDR1 is SGHKS and CDR2 is YYEKEE (reference sequence). CDR3 length: 13 residues. As DNA, the CDR3 is TGTGCCAGCAGCTTGACCCCAAACACTGAAGCTTTCTTT. Translated: CASSLTPNTEAFF.

The rearrangement links TRBV6-5 to TRBJ1-5; D remains unclear. Germline CDR1 is MNHEY and CDR2 is SVGAGI. The V and J ends lost 6 bases and 4 bases respectively, with 10 bases between them. This CDR3 contains 13 residues. CDR3 in amino acids: CASRYDKNQPQHF. CDR3 coding DNA: TGTGCCAGCAGATACGACAAGAATCAGCCCCAGCATTTT.

The chain carries TRBV10-3 and TRBJ2-3, with TRBD1 identical over 7 bases. Germline V lookup: CDR1 ENHRY, CDR2 SYGVKD. V trimming: 10 bases; J trimming: 6 bases; junction bases outside the gene matches: 13. The CDR3 loop spans 14 amino acids. CDR3 sequence (DNA): TGTGCCACCGCGAAGGGGGCCAACGAGGATACGCAGTATTTT. It is translated as CATAKGANEDTQYF.

The V call is TRBV5-1, the J call TRBJ1-2, with D possibly matching TRBD1 (6 bases). The CDR3 covers 13 residues. V lost 1 base and J lost 6, with 10 bases in between. Germline-derived CDR1 and CDR2 are SGHRS and YFSETQ. Here the CDR3 DNA reads TGCGCCAGCAGCTTGAGGACAGAGGATGGCTACACCTTC. It codes for CASSLRTEDGYTF.

The chain joins TRBV30 to TRBJ1-2; 8 nucleotides agree with TRBD1. After removal of 3 bases from V and 8 bases from J, the junction contained 11 bases not matched to a gene. CDR1 and CDR2 (germline): GTSNPN, SVGIG (reference sequence). The length of the CDR3 is 14 residues. In DNA, the CDR3 is TGTGCCTGGAGGATATTCCAGGGGGCGGGAGGCTACACCTTC. The encoded protein is CAWRIFQGAGGYTF.

The chain's CDR3 is CASSLYGDRVREQYF. CDR3 coding DNA: TGTGCCAGCAGCTTGTACGGGGACAGGGTAAGGGAGCAGTACTTC. The chain recombines TRBV5-5 with TRBJ2-7; TRBD1 matches at 9 bases. Germline-derived CDR1 and CDR2 are SGHKS and YYEKEE (reference sequence). The CDR3 covers 15 residues. The V and J ends lost 1 base and 7 bases, in that order; junction bases with no gene match: 9.

The V gene is TRBV30, the J gene TRBJ1-4, with a weak D call TRBD1 (5 bases). Germline V CDR1 and CDR2: GTSNPN, SVGIG (reference sequence). V gave up 1 base and J gave up 2 bases, with 14 bases separating them. CDR3 length: 16 amino acids. In nucleotides, the CDR3 is TGTGCCTGGAGTGGGGGACTGGGGGGGACTAATGAAAAACTGTTTTTT. The encoded protein is CAWSGGLGGTNEKLFF.

The chain carries TRBV4-2 and TRBJ2-3; D not certain. Looked up from germline, CDR1 is LGHNA and CDR2 is YNFKEQ. This CDR3 is 13 amino acids long. The V end was cut by 0 bases, the J end by 6 bases, with 7 bases between. CDR3 amino acids: CASSQDPSDTQYF. The CDR3 region has the DNA TGTGCCAGCAGCCAAGATCCGTCGGATACGCAGTATTTT.

This chain uses TRBV6-1 with TRBJ1-6; D is unresolved. CDR3 size: 13 residues. V was cut by 6 bases and J by 2 bases, with 5 bases left in between. The germline CDR1 and CDR2 sequences are MNHNS and SASEGT. CDR3 protein: CASSPTYNSPLHF. CDR3 coding DNA: TGTGCCAGCAGCCCGACCTATAATTCACCCCTCCACTTT.

This clone was observed many times. The rearrangement links TRBV4-3 to TRBJ1-3; D is perhaps TRBD1 (6 bases). Germline CDR1 and CDR2: LGHNA and YSLEER. CDR3 length: 22 amino acids. Trimming removed 0 bases from V and 7 bases from J, with 34 bases in between. CDR3 protein: CASSQDIGSQDSLFAIGNTIYF. The CDR3 DNA is TGCGCCAGCAGCCAAGACATTGGGTCCCAGGACAGCCTCTTTGCGATCGGGAACACCATATATTTT.

J is TRBJ1-2 and V is TRBV6-5, with 8 bases that match TRBD1. The length of the CDR3 is 15 residues. Germline V lookup: CDR1 MNHEY, CDR2 SVGAGI. The trim removed 6 bases at V and 7 bases at J, leaving 13 bases unmatched. The CDR3 sequence: CASRPGQARGGGYTF. The CDR3 coding sequence is TGTGCCAGCAGGCCGGGACAGGCCCGAGGAGGTGGCTACACCTTC.

The chain employs TRBV14 and TRBJ2-7, with TRBD1 identical over 10 bases. Looked up from germline, CDR1 is SGHDN and CDR2 is FVKESK. The J segment lost 10 bases and the V segment lost 1 base, leaving 13 bases of the junction unmatched. This CDR3 is built from 16 residues. CDR3 sequence: CASSQAHGQGGRLQYF. CDR3 nucleotide sequence: TGTGCCAGCAGCCAAGCTCACGGACAGGGGGGGAGATTACAGTACTTC.

This clone was recorded only once. The V gene is TRBV5-1, the J gene TRBJ1-2; D is possibly TRBD1 (6 bases). The germline CDR1 and CDR2 sequences are SGHRS and YFSETQ. Trimming took off 6 bases at V and 7 bases at J, with 19 bases between the two ends. The CDR3 covers 14 residues. CDR3 region: CASTATPGAVGYTF. In nucleotides, the CDR3 is TGCGCCAGCACCGCAACGCCGGGGGCGGTTGGCTACACCTTC.

The chain recombines TRBV2 with TRBJ1-1; D remains ambiguous. CDR3 size: 14 residues. In germline, CDR1 is SNHLY, CDR2 FYNNEI. Deletions cut 4 bases from V and 0 bases from J, with 9 bases between. The CDR3 DNA is TGTGCCAGCAGTGCTGAATCGGTGAACACTGAAGCTTTCTTT. Translation: CASSAESVNTEAFF.

This clone occurred once. The CDR3 region is CASSLARAPDTQYF. CDR3 bases: TGCGCCAGCAGCTTGGCCCGGGCGCCCGACACGCAGTATTTT. The chain employs TRBV5-1 and TRBJ2-3; the D is unclear. The CDR3 has 14 amino acids. The ends were cut back, 0 bases at V and 9 bases at J, with 14 bases in the middle. Germline CDR1 SGHRS, CDR2 YFSETQ.